These 20 T cell receptor beta chains were all obtained from the same sample, sequenced in a study of PD-1 blockade in classical Hodgkin lymphoma (dated by TCRdb to 2018 to 2021). Libraries were constructed by the immunoSEQ multiplex PCR assay. TCRdb's version of the immuneACCESS table is confined to in-frame rearrangements and falls short of the full clone set. An unresolved V gene accounts for under half of the shortfall where checked; the remainder is of unknown origin. This sample is represented by over 50,000 clones; around nine tenths of them were singletons. The ten biggest clones cover 6.5% to 8% of the sample. Sample time point, as interpreted from the label and publication: cycle 4 day 1 (C4D1), after more than 5 weeks of nivolumab. Every trial patient had relapsed after autologous stem cell transplantation, and cohorts A, B and C differed in prior brentuximab vedotin exposure. The specimen was peripheral blood mononuclear cells (PBMCs), collected before the fourth cycle of nivolumab. The origin of the receptors is a human donor with classical Hodgkin lymphoma.

This clone was seen only once. The chain has TRBV6-5 and TRBJ2-1, with 7 bases aligning to TRBD2. The CDR3 covers 15 residues. The germline V gene encodes CDR1 MNHEY and CDR2 SVGAGI. V dropped 5 bases and J dropped 8; count of bases not matched to a gene: 12. CDR3 bases: TGTGCCAGCAGTCCTAATGGGGGGGGGATCGATGAGCAGTTCTTC. Amino acids: CASSPNGGGIDEQFF.

This chain uses TRBV7-2 with TRBJ2-3, with TRBD2 identical over 9 bases. The CDR3 totals 17 residues. Germline-derived CDR1 and CDR2 are SGHTA and FQGNSA. Trimming cost V 5 bases and J 0 bases; bases outside gene matches: 9. The CDR3 here is CASSEAAGGLSTDTQYF. The CDR3, as DNA: TGTGCCAGCAGCGAAGCAGCGGGGGGACTTAGCACAGATACGCAGTATTTT.

The genes are TRBV5-1 and TRBJ1-5; D call uncertain. The germline CDR1 and CDR2 sequences are SGHRS and YFSETQ. CDR3 length equals 14 residues. Trimming removed 4 bases at V and 2 bases at J, with 10 bases between. The chain's CDR3 is CASSRLGGNQPQHF. CDR3 sequence (DNA): TGCGCCAGCAGCCGATTAGGAGGCAATCAGCCCCAGCATTTT.

The chain joins TRBV10-3 to TRBJ1-1; D possibly corresponds to TRBD1 (6 bases). Per germline, CDR1 ENHRY and CDR2 SYGVKD. Trimming pared 0 bases from V and 1 base from J, leaving 6 bases between. CDR3 size: 14 residues. The CDR3: CAISESTGNTEAFF. CDR3 bases: TGTGCCATCAGTGAGTCGACAGGGAACACTGAAGCTTTCTTT.

The chain combines TRBV25-1 with TRBJ2-7; D gene ambiguous. The CDR3 length is 15 residues. CDR1 and CDR2 from the germline V gene are MGHDK and SYGVNS. Trimming cost V 4 bases and J 3 bases, with 16 bases left between them. CDR3 DNA sequence: TGTGCCAGCAGTGCCCCCATGGGTCACGTCTACGAGCAGTACTTC. This translates into CASSAPMGHVYEQYF.

The chain carries TRBV4-2 and TRBJ2-7; 12 bases are shared with TRBD2. Unmatched junction bases numbered 4, after V lost 3 bases and J lost 4 bases. CDR3 length: 15 amino acids. Germline CDR1 LGHNA, CDR2 YNFKEQ. This CDR3 is CASSQIGTSGYEQYF. The CDR3 nucleotides read TGTGCCAGCAGCCAGATAGGGACTAGCGGGTACGAGCAGTACTTC.

V and J are TRBV9 and TRBJ2-3; TRBD2 matches at 12 bases. The CDR3 runs to 17 residues. With V trimmed by 3 bases and J by 3 bases, 8 bases remained unmatched. Looked up from germline, CDR1 is SGDLS and CDR2 is YYNGEE. The CDR3 loop reads CASSDLTSGGTTDTQYF. In DNA, the CDR3 is TGTGCCAGCAGCGACCTCACTAGCGGGGGGACTACAGATACGCAGTATTTT.

This chain connects TRBV4-1 to TRBJ2-1; 13 nucleotides align to TRBD2. V lost 2 bases and J lost 1; bases outside the gene matches: 5. Looked up from germline, CDR1 is MGHRA and CDR2 is YSYEKL. The CDR3 spans 18 residues. The CDR3 is CASSQLTSGGMSYNEQFF. The CDR3 nucleotides read TGCGCCAGCAGCCAATTGACTAGCGGGGGGATGTCCTACAATGAGCAGTTCTTC.

This clone appeared a few times. Here the CDR3 DNA reads TGTGCCAGCAGTGTTAGGACAGGGGACGAGCAGTACTTC. This gives the protein CASSVRTGDEQYF. V is TRBV6-1 and J is TRBJ2-7, with 9 bases identical to TRBD1. CDR3 size: 13 residues. The germline V gene has CDR1 MNHNS and CDR2 SASEGT. V shed 4 bases, J shed 5 bases, and the junction held 3 bases outside the gene matches.

The gene calls are TRBV5-1 and TRBJ1-2, with TRBD1 as a possible D gene (5 bases). Per the germline V gene, CDR1 is SGHRS and CDR2 is YFSETQ. With 0 bases removed from V and 0 bases from J, the gap between germline ends came to 12 bases. The CDR3 contains 16 residues. CDR3 DNA: TGCGCCAGCAGCTTGGGAGGGGTAATGGCTAACTATGGCTACACCTTC. Its translation is CASSLGGVMANYGYTF.

The chain couples TRBV13 to TRBJ2-1; TRBD2 agrees at 12 bases. The CDR3 is 19 amino acids. Per germline, CDR1 PRHDT and CDR2 FYEKMQ (reference sequence). V was pared by 5 bases and J by 0 bases, with 11 bases of the junction left unmatched. The CDR3 DNA reads as TGTGCCAGCAGCACATCACTAGCGGGAGGAGTAGGCTCCTACAATGAGCAGTTCTTC. This codes for CASSTSLAGGVGSYNEQFF.

The chain recombines TRBV7-2 with TRBJ2-7, with D perhaps matching TRBD2 (5 bases). The CDR3 is 14 residues long. Germline V gene sequence: CDR1 SGHTA, CDR2 FQGNSA. With 5 bases removed from V and 2 bases from J, the gap between germline ends came to 13 bases. CDR3: CASSQPGSTYEQYF. As DNA, the CDR3 is TGTGCCAGCAGCCAACCGGGGTCCACCTACGAGCAGTACTTC.

The chain combines TRBV19 with TRBJ2-1, with 11 bases matching TRBD2. The CDR3 is 16 residues long. J was trimmed by 8 bases and V by 3 bases; bases with no gene match: 9. Germline values: CDR1 LNHDA, CDR2 SQIVND (reference sequence). DNA for the CDR3: TGTGCCAGTAGTATCCCCACTAGCGGGGGTGGCCATGAGCAGTTCTTC. Translation: CASSIPTSGGGHEQFF.

CDR3 protein: CASRHGYNEQFF. CDR3 bases: TGTGCCAGCAGGCACGGCTACAATGAGCAGTTCTTC. The chain is built from TRBV27 and TRBJ2-1, with D uncertain. The CDR3 is made up of 12 amino acids. V dropped 6 bases and J dropped 3 bases, with 6 bases sitting between them. Germline V gives CDR1 MNHEY, CDR2 SMNVEV (reference sequence).

V usage is TRBV6-5 and J usage is TRBJ1-4; 7 positions match TRBD1. Germline loops: CDR1 MNHEY, CDR2 SVGAGI. V lost 2 bases, J lost 1 base, and 1 base stayed unmatched. The CDR3 totals 15 residues. CDR3 bases: TGTGCCAGCAGTTACGGGGACAGAACTAATGAAAAACTGTTTTTT. It translates to CASSYGDRTNEKLFF.

This chain's CDR3 is CASSLTSGVRQFF. CDR3 DNA sequence: TGTGCCAGCAGCTTAACGTCGGGGGTACGGCAGTTCTTC. The rearrangement joins TRBV7-3 to TRBJ2-1; a weak D match, TRBD2 (6 bases). The CDR3 covers 13 residues. V lost 0 bases and J 12 bases, leaving 12 bases between the germline ends. Per the germline V gene, CDR1 is SGHTA and CDR2 is FQGTGA.

The rearrangement links TRBV7-9 to TRBJ2-1; D remains ambiguous. CDR1 SEHNR and CDR2 FQNEAQ come from the germline V gene (reference sequence). V was pared by 5 bases and J by 9 bases, with 8 bases between. The CDR3 covers 11 residues. The chain's CDR3 is CASSLGIEQFF. The CDR3 DNA follows: TGTGCCAGCAGCCTAGGGATTGAGCAGTTCTTC.

This clone was recorded once. The rearrangement joins TRBV18 to TRBJ2-5, with TRBD1 identical over 10 bases. CDR1 and CDR2 from the germline V gene are KGHSH and LQKENI. V trimming: 4 bases; J trimming: 2 bases; junction bases outside the gene matches: 7. The CDR3 covers 16 residues. The CDR3 region has the DNA TGTGCCAGCTCACGCCGACAGGGGGCATTACAAGAGACCCAGTACTTC. Translating gives CASSRRQGALQETQYF.

This chain uses TRBV29-1 with TRBJ1-2; a weak D match, TRBD1 (5 bases). From germline, CDR1 is SQVTM and CDR2 ANQGSEA. V lost 1 base and J 8 bases, leaving 14 bases between the germline ends. This CDR3 has 13 residues. The CDR3: CSVEGQGNEGYTF. The CDR3 nucleotides are TGCAGCGTTGAAGGGCAGGGTAACGAGGGCTACACCTTC.

This chain uses TRBV9 with TRBJ1-4, with D possibly matching TRBD1 (5 bases). Trimming shortened V by 0 bases and J by 4 bases, and 13 bases separated the two germline ends. Germline CDR1 is SGDLS and CDR2 is YYNGEE. This CDR3 contains 16 residues. Written as DNA, the CDR3 is TGTGCCAGCAGCGTAGAAGCCCAGGGCCTTAATGAAAAACTGTTTTTT. This sequence encodes CASSVEAQGLNEKLFF. Full variable domain (rest looked up from reference TRBV9 and TRBJ1-4): DSGVTQTPKHLITATGQRVTLRCSPRSGDLSVYWYQQSLDQGLQFLIQYYNGEERAKGNILERFSAQQFPDLHSELNLSSLELGDSALYFCASSVEAQGLNEKLFFGSGTQLSVL.